This TCR beta chain was identified during a study of shared T cell receptors in the human thymus. Germline loops: CDR1 MNHNS, CDR2 SASEGT. CDR3 size: 16 residues. A remark on this clone: One end of the junction fails to match germline, which may point to a read error.

Profiled with immunoSEQ multiplex PCR; TCRdb holds only in-frame clones, not every one. This table holds more than 550,000 clones, approximately 83% found once. This sample also belongs to another study, concerning human thymus T cells. In that study: The donor group consisted of healthy Finnish infants who were having corrective surgery for congenital heart defects. Thymus was obtained from resections taken during corrective heart surgery. V and J genes seemed to be used with bias in thymic and blood repertoires. Thymic repertoires overlap heavily among unrelated individuals, related research has reported.

This receptor was obtained from a girl under three years old with a congenital heart defect. The sequenced sample was thymocytes. The chain employs TRBV6-1 and TRBJ1-4; weak D call: TRBD1 (5 bases). The CDR3 DNA sequence: TGTGCCAGCAGAGAAGGAGCGGGGCGACAGAATGAAAAACTGTTTTTT. It codes for CASREGAGRQNEKLFF.